Listed below are T cell receptor beta chains from one sample, sequenced in a study of T cells in Graves' hyperthyroidism and ophthalmopathy. TCRdb ran MiXCR on the multiplex PCR reads and lists one entry per CDR3 protein. The table lists a few hundred thousand distinct CDR3 sequences, 12% to 15% of them singletons. Sequencing used blood. These receptors all stem from a woman in her fifties or sixties with Graves' hyperthyroidism that later progressed to Graves' ophthalmopathy. Both conserved end residues are part of each CDR3. D genes are given only for firm matches. Only part of the rows carry a size: once, few, many, or a class if the clone is expanded.

many	TRBV10-1	TRBJ2-2	TRBD2	TGCGCCAGCAGTCCCCAGCGGGAGTGGAACACCGGGGAGCTGTTTTTT	CASSPQREWNTGELFF
.	TRBV5-4	TRBJ1-4	TRBD1	TGTGCCAGCAGCGTAAACAGGGGCTTAAATGAAAAACTGTTTTTT	CASSVNRGLNEKLFF
few	TRBV5-1	TRBJ2-1	TRBD1	TGCGCCAGCAGCTTGATTCCCGGGACAGTATACAATGAGCAGTTCTTC	CASSLIPGTVYNEQFF
many	TRBV18	TRBJ1-1	.	TGTGCCAGCTCACTATACCAGATGAACACTGAAGCTTTCTTT	CASSLYQMNTEAFF
few	TRBV20-1	TRBJ1-4	.	TGCAGTACTAGAGATGGCCAGGGCAATGAAAAACTGTTTTTT	CSTRDGQGNEKLFF
many	TRBV11-2	TRBJ2-4	TRBD1	TGTGCCAGCAGCCCCTGGGACAGGGGGGCCAAAAACATTCAGTACTTC	CASSPWDRGAKNIQYF
.	TRBV9	TRBJ1-2	.	TGTGCCAGCAGCGTAGACGGGACATCGTATGGCTACACCTTC	CASSVDGTSYGYTF
.	TRBV28	TRBJ2-7	TRBD2	TGTGCCAGCACCCCAGGACTAGCGGGAGGGTCCGTCTACGAGCAGTACTTC	CASTPGLAGGSVYEQYF
many	TRBV20-1	TRBJ1-1	.	TGCAGTGCTCTTCGCAACACTGAAGCTTTCTTT	CSALRNTEAFF
few	TRBV20-1	TRBJ1-2	.	TGCAGTGCCTATTATAACTATGGCTACACCTTC	CSAYYNYGYTF
many	TRBV12-3/TRBV12-4	TRBJ1-5	.	TGTGCCAGCACCCGGACCCTGAATCAGCCCCAGCATTTT	CASTRTLNQPQHF
few	TRBV4-1	TRBJ2-1	.	TGCGCCAGCAGCCAACTACTAGGTTCCAATGAGCAGTTCTTC	CASSQLLGSNEQFF
many	TRBV9	TRBJ1-1	.	TGTGCCAGCAGCCCTAACAGCGGGGACACTGAAGCTTTCTTT	CASSPNSGDTEAFF
few	TRBV5-1	TRBJ2-7	TRBD2	TGCGCCAGCAGCGACAGTGGTAGCGGGAGACTTGACGAGCAGTACTTC	CASSDSGSGRLDEQYF
many	TRBV5-1	TRBJ2-1	.	TGCGCCAGCAGCTACGACCCCTCTAGCTCCTACAATGAGCAGTTCTTC	CASSYDPSSSYNEQFF
many	TRBV6-1	TRBJ2-3	TRBD1	TGTGCCAGCAACCAAGAACAGGGGGCGATAGGGACAGATACGCAGTATTTT	CASNQEQGAIGTDTQYF
few	TRBV20-1	TRBJ2-3	TRBD2	TGCAGTGCTAGAGCGGGAGGGTCGGCAGATACGCAGTATTTT	CSARAGGSADTQYF
few	TRBV6-1	TRBJ1-6	TRBD1	TGTGCCAGCAGAACCGCCGGGACAGGAGATTCACCCCTCCACTTT	CASRTAGTGDSPLHF
many	TRBV6-5	TRBJ2-3	TRBD2	TGTGCCAGCAGTTACTCCTTAGCGGGAGCTGCAGATACGCAGTATTTT	CASSYSLAGAADTQYF
.	TRBV19	TRBJ1-5	TRBD1	TGTGCCAGTATCGTGACAGGGGGCGGCCAGCCCCAGCATTTT	CASIVTGGGQPQHF
many	TRBV27	TRBJ2-1	TRBD2	TGTGCCAGCAGTTCCCGGACTAGCGGGAGACGGAATGAGCAGTTCTTC	CASSSRTSGRRNEQFF
many	TRBV9	TRBJ2-1	TRBD2	TGTGCCAGCAGCGTCGGACTAGCGGAGGATGAGCAGTTCTTC	CASSVGLAEDEQFF
once	TRBV6-2/TRBV6-3	TRBJ2-5	.	TGTGCCAGCATCAAGGGCCTACAAGAGACCCAGTACTTC	CASIKGLQETQYF
many	TRBV18	TRBJ1-1	.	TGTGCCAGCTCACCAGACCAACTGGGGGTGAACACTGAAGCTTTCTTT	CASSPDQLGVNTEAFF
many	TRBV2	TRBJ1-1	TRBD1	TGTGCCAGCAGGTACAGGGGGCCTGCTGAAGCTTTCTTT	CASRYRGPAEAFF
.	TRBV7-3	TRBJ2-5	TRBD2	TGTGCCAGCAGCCCCGGGACTAGCGGGAGGAGGATGCAAGAGACCCAGTACTTC	CASSPGTSGRRMQETQYF
many	TRBV2	TRBJ1-5	.	TGTGCCAGCAGTCCTAGGGGGGGCGGAGGCAATCAGCCCCAGCATTTT	CASSPRGGGGNQPQHF
many	TRBV11-1	TRBJ2-7	.	TGTGCCAGCAGCACCGCACAGGGTGGCGAGCAGTACTTC	CASSTAQGGEQYF